This entry describes one T cell receptor beta chain. The antigen remains unidentified. A second about 7 to 12 cycle PCR used barcoded and J-beta primers. TCRdb re-derived calls from the 5' RACE reads in MiXCR, one entry per CDR3 protein. The sample records about 640,000 distinct CDR3 sequences, roughly 58% being singletons. Germline V lookup: CDR1 SGHDN, CDR2 FVKESK. CDR3 length: 15 residues. V was shortened by 0 bases and J by 6 bases, with 13 bases between the two germline ends. The sample comes from a study of blood T cells in healthy people across ages. The study's findings and limits: Greater diversity and more naive CD4+ cells were seen in long-lived donors than in aged donors.

The sequencing input was blood. The sequence was collected from a man in his sixties in good health. This chain connects TRBV14 to TRBJ2-3, with TRBD1 as a possible D gene (6 bases). DNA of the CDR3: TGTGCCAGCAGCCAAGATCCCACAGGGTTGGATACGCAGTATTTT. This translates into CASSQDPTGLDTQYF.